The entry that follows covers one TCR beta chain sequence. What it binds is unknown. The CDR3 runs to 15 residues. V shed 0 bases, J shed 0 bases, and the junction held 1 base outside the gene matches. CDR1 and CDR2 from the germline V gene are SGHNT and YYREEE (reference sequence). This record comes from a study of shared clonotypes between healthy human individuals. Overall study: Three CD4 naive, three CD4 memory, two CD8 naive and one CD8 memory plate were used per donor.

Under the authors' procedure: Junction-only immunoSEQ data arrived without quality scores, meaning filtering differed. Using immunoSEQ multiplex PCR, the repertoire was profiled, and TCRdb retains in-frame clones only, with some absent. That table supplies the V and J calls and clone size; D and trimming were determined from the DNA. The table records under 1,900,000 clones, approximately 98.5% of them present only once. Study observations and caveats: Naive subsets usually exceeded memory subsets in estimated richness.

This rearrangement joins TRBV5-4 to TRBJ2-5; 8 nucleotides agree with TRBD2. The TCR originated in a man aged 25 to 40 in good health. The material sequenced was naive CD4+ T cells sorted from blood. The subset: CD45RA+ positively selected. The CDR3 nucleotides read TGTGCCAGCAGCTTGGAACTAGCGGACCAAGAGACCCAGTACTTC. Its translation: CASSLELADQETQYF.